This T cell receptor (beta chain) was sequenced during a study of blood T cells in healthy people across ages. The germline gives CDR1 MNHEY, CDR2 SMNVEV (reference sequence). The germline V and J ends were trimmed by 2 bases and 4 bases, with 11 bases remaining between them. The CDR3 has 14 residues. Using a J-beta primer mix together with a sample-barcoded 5' primer, a second PCR was run for roughly 6 to 11 cycles. TCRdb reprocessed the 5' RACE reads with MiXCR, giving one entry per CDR3 protein. The sample contains hundreds of thousands of distinct CDR3 sequences, about 32% of which appear only once. In its sample, this clonotype was seen once.

The sequenced material came from blood. The chain has TRBV27 and TRBJ1-1; TRBD1 is a possible D gene (5 bases). The TCR comes from a woman at least 80 years old in good health. The CDR3 is CASSLEGWVTEAFF. As DNA, the CDR3 is TGTGCCAGCAGTTTAGAGGGGTGGGTCACTGAAGCTTTCTTT.